The rows below give T cell receptor beta chains drawn from one sample of a study of T cell repertoires in aging, cancer and after chemotherapy. TCRdb reprocessed the multiplex PCR reads via MiXCR and lists one record per CDR3 protein. Of about 3,000 distinct CDR3 sequences listed, under 55% are singletons. Material: blood. These receptors all stem from a human donor with a solid tumor. CDR3s include the opening cysteine and the closing phenylalanine or tryptophan. Each record gives: clone size, D gene, J gene, V gene, CDR3 DNA, CDR3 protein. D genes are given only for firm matches. Expanded clones get a size class; other rows say once, few or many, or leave the size out.

few	TRBD2	TRBJ2-4	TRBV4-3	TGCGCCAGCAGCCAAGATACTAGCGAAGTGAACATTCAGTACTTC	CASSQDTSEVNIQYF
NA	NA	TRBJ1-1	TRBV15	TGTGCCACCAGCGGGCGGTCGAAGGTCACTGAAGCTTTCTTT	CATSGRSKVTEAFF
NA	NA	TRBJ2-5	TRBV5-5	TGTGCCAGCAGCTTATTCTGGTTGCAAGGGGAAACCAAGAAGGCGCTGGAGACCCAGTACTTC	CASSLFWLQGETKKALETQYF
NA	NA	TRBJ2-6	TRBV18	TGTGCCAGCCTCAGCTCTGGGGCCAACGTCCTGACTTTC	CASLSSGANVLTF
NA	TRBD2	TRBJ2-1	TRBV6-4	TGTGCCAGCAGTGGGCTAGCGGGGCTGAACAATGAGCAGTTCTTC	CASSGLAGLNNEQFF
few	NA	TRBJ1-6	TRBV6-6	TGTGCCAGCAGTTACTCCCGCTCTTCAGGGGATTCACCCCTCCACTTT	CASSYSRSSGDSPLHF
NA	TRBD2	TRBJ2-7	TRBV20-1	TGCAGTGCTAGAACTAGCGGGGTCTCCTACGAGCAGTACTTC	CSARTSGVSYEQYF
few	NA	TRBJ2-3	TRBV10-2	TGCGCCAGCAGCAGGGACCTCGGCGATACGCAGTATTTT	CASSRDLGDTQYF
few	NA	TRBJ2-7	TRBV7-6	TGTGCCAGCAGCTTGACATTGTCCCACGAGCAGTACTTC	CASSLTLSHEQYF
few	NA	TRBJ2-1	TRBV20-1	TGCAGTGCTAGAGAGGGCCGGACGGAGTTCTTC	CSAREGRTEFF
few	NA	TRBJ1-1	TRBV6-5	TGTGCCAGCAGTTACTCGGCAGACACTGAAGCTTTCTTT	CASSYSADTEAFF
NA	NA	TRBJ2-3	TRBV20-1	TGCAGTGCGCACCGCCCTCTAAGAAGCGGGAGCACAGATACGCAGTATTTT	CSAHRPLRSGSTDTQYF
NA	TRBD2	TRBJ2-2	TRBV4-2	TGTGCCAGCAGCCGCCCAGGTGGGACTAGCGCGAACACCGGGGAGCTGTTTTTT	CASSRPGGTSANTGELFF
NA	NA	TRBJ1-5	TRBV6-6	TGTGCCAGCAGCCCGAGTGATCAGCCCCAGCATTTT	CASSPSDQPQHF
NA	NA	TRBJ1-5	TRBV6-1	TGTGCCAGCAGTGAATTGGGTAGCAATCAGCCCCAGCATTTT	CASSELGSNQPQHF
NA	NA	TRBJ1-1	TRBV7-9	TGTGCCAGCAGCTTAAGCGACAGGGAAGCTTTCTTT	CASSLSDREAFF
NA	NA	TRBJ2-7	TRBV5-1	TGCGCCAGCAGCTTGGGTAGCGGCACCTACGAGCAGTACTTC	CASSLGSGTYEQYF
once	NA	TRBJ2-7	TRBV20-1	TGCAGTGCTACTTTCGGCTCCTACGAGCAGTACTTC	CSATFGSYEQYF
few	TRBD1	TRBJ1-2	TRBV12-3/TRBV12-4	TGTGCCAGCAGTACAGGGGACAGCCTCTTTGGCTACACCTTC	CASSTGDSLFGYTF
NA	TRBD2	TRBJ2-3	TRBV19	TGTGCCAGTAAGGAGGGAACTAGCGAAACAGATACGCAGTATTTT	CASKEGTSETDTQYF
NA	TRBD1	TRBJ1-2	TRBV6-5	TGTGCCAGCAGTTCTCCTTCCGGGACAGTTTATGGCTACACCTTC	CASSSPSGTVYGYTF
NA	NA	TRBJ2-6	TRBV19	TGTGCCAGTAGTATCTCAGGGGCCAACGTCCTGACTTTC	CASSISGANVLTF
few	NA	TRBJ2-7	TRBV28	TGTGCCAGCAGCTATCGTAACGAGCAGTACTTC	CASSYRNEQYF
NA	NA	TRBJ1-1	TRBV29-1	TGCAGCGTTGAGGGAGGGTGGCATACTGAAGCTTTCTTT	CSVEGGWHTEAFF
NA	NA	TRBJ1-5	TRBV28	TGTGCCAGCAGGGTAATGCAGGGTGTAGGTCCCCAGCATTTT	CASRVMQGVGPQHF
NA	NA	TRBJ2-6	TRBV6-5	TGTGCCAGCCGTTCGGGTGGGGGCGAGGCCAACGTCCTGACTTTC	CASRSGGGEANVLTF
NA	TRBD1	TRBJ1-1	TRBV20-1	TGCAGTGGTACCGTCGGCAGGGGGCGAACTGAAGCTTTCTTT	CSGTVGRGRTEAFF
few	TRBD2	TRBJ2-1	TRBV24-1	TGTGCCACCAGTGGCGCACTAGCGGGGGGGCTTAATGAGCAGTTCTTC	CATSGALAGGLNEQFF
NA	NA	TRBJ2-5	TRBV29-1	TGCAGCGTTGATCCAAACGGGGAGACCCAGTACTTC	CSVDPNGETQYF
NA	TRBD1	TRBJ1-1	TRBV12-3/TRBV12-4	TGTGCCAGCACCTCGACAGGGGCCACTGAAGCTTTCTTT	CASTSTGATEAFF
NA	NA	TRBJ1-3	TRBV15	TGTGCCACCAGCAGAGATCTTACAGTCCTCTATTTT	CATSRDLTVLYF
few	TRBD2	TRBJ2-3	TRBV6-5	TGTGCCAGCAGCCAGGGACTAGCGGATGGCACAGATACGCAGTATTTT	CASSQGLADGTDTQYF
NA	NA	TRBJ2-1	TRBV6-6	TGTGCCAGCAGTTACGCGGAAACCATCTTCGATGAGCAGTTCTTC	CASSYAETIFDEQFF
NA	NA	TRBJ1-1	TRBV6-5	TGTGCCAGCAGTCCCCGACAACCAGCAAAAGCTTTCTTT	CASSPRQPAKAFF
few	TRBD1	TRBJ2-1	TRBV5-5	TGTGCCAGCAGCTCGGATGGGACAGCCTACAATGAGCAGTTCTTC	CASSSDGTAYNEQFF
few	NA	TRBJ2-3	TRBV25-1	TGTGCCAGCAGTGCCTATAGCGCCTCCATTACAGATACGCAGTATTTT	CASSAYSASITDTQYF
NA	NA	TRBJ2-3	TRBV7-3	TGTGCCAGCAGCTTATTAGGGGGGCCCACAGATACGCAGTATTTT	CASSLLGGPTDTQYF
few	NA	TRBJ2-1	TRBV27	TGTGCCAGCAGGTCTTTTTATGAGCAGTTCTTC	CASRSFYEQFF
NA	TRBD1	TRBJ2-7	TRBV14	TGTGTCAGCAGCCGGGACAGGGTCCACGAGCAGTACTTC	CVSSRDRVHEQYF
few	NA	TRBJ2-6	TRBV10-3	TGTGCCTCCTCCCCAAGCTCTGGGGCCAACGTCCTGACTTTC	CASSPSSGANVLTF
few	NA	TRBJ2-1	TRBV20-1	TGCAGTGCTCTTCGAGGGGCGTACAATGAGCAGTTCTTC	CSALRGAYNEQFF
NA	NA	TRBJ2-7	TRBV27	TGTGCCAGCAGTAGCTCCCGGAGAGGCGAGCAGTACTTC	CASSSSRRGEQYF